Shown below are 8 T cell receptor beta chains from a single sample sequenced in a study of shared clonotypes between healthy human individuals. Method: immunoSEQ multiplex PCR; TCRdb's copy keeps in-frame clones and lacks some. The sample has some 2,100,000 clones, approximately 94% seen once; the top ten hold 0.1% to 0.15%. Source material: naive CD4+ T cells sorted from blood. Subset: CD45RA+ positively selected. All receptors derive from a young man in good health.

This clone has just one count. The sample has other DNA sequences that encode this CDR3 too. The rearrangement joins TRBV18 to TRBJ1-2; D is ambiguous. This CDR3 is built from 12 residues. Trimming removed 1 base from V and 6 bases from J, with 6 bases in between. Germline loops: CDR1 KGHSH, CDR2 LQKENI. Here the CDR3 DNA reads TGTGCCAGCTCACCACGAGGAGATGGCTACACCTTC. Protein: CASSPRGDGYTF.

The chain couples TRBV6-5 to TRBJ2-2, with TRBD2 identical over 8 bases. V shed 7 bases and J 8 bases; nucleotides not matched to a gene: 12. There are 15 residues in the CDR3. Germline CDR1 is MNHEY and CDR2 is SVGAGI. The DNA for the CDR3 is TGTGCCAGCACTCTAACCGGACTAGCTTCGGGGGAGCTGTTTTTT. Translation gives CASTLTGLASGELFF.

In the case of this clone: This specimen includes other DNA sequences encoding the same CDR3. The chain carries TRBV28 and TRBJ1-5, with D tentatively TRBD1 (5 bases). Germline CDR1 reads MDHEN; CDR2 reads SYDVKM. Trimming removed 2 bases at V and 6 bases at J, with 8 bases between. This CDR3 comprises 13 residues. The CDR3 DNA reads TGTGCCAGCAGTTTACAGGGAGGTCAGCCCCAGCATTTT. Its protein is CASSLQGGQPQHF.

The chain employs TRBV5-6 and TRBJ2-5; no definite D call. The CDR3 loop spans 13 amino acids. Per the germline V gene, CDR1 is SGHDT and CDR2 is YYEEEE. The germline V and J ends were trimmed by 5 bases and 4 bases, with 12 bases remaining between them. CDR3 nucleotide sequence: TGTGCCAGCAGGGACGGGTATACAGAGACCCAGTACTTC. Translated: CASRDGYTETQYF.

The genes are TRBV21-1 and TRBJ2-5; the table's D call, TRBD1, has no DNA check behind it. TRBV21-1 is assigned pseudogene status. The CDR3 loop spans 12 amino acids. The CDR3 protein is CASNRELETQYF. In nucleotides, the CDR3 is TGTGCCAGCAACAGGGAACTAGAGACCCAGTACTTC.

The CDR3 DNA is TGTGCCAGCACGAGGTCCGTACTTATCACTGAAGCTTTCTTT. Protein: CASTRSVLITEAFF. The chain combines TRBV6-5 with TRBJ1-1; D is unresolved. The CDR3 has 14 amino acids. The V end was cut by 7 bases, the J end by 4 bases, with 16 bases between. In germline, CDR1 is MNHEY, CDR2 SVGAGI.

The chain uses TRBV5-6 and TRBJ2-1, with unresolved D. The CDR3 loop spans 16 amino acids. Trimming stripped 2 bases from V and 0 bases from J, with 12 bases between. Germline CDR1 and CDR2: SGHDT and YYEEEE. The CDR3 spells CASSFRGSRSYNEQFF. CDR3 in DNA: TGTGCCAGCAGCTTCCGTGGTAGTCGCTCCTACAATGAGCAGTTCTTC.

This clone was detected only once. The chain has TRBV6-6 and TRBJ2-2; 8 bases map to TRBD2. V gave up 0 bases and J gave up 6 bases; unmatched junction bases: 6. CDR3 length: 16 amino acids. Germline V gives CDR1 MNHNY, CDR2 SVGAGI (reference sequence). CDR3: CASSYSGGTRSGELFF. CDR3 coding DNA: TGTGCCAGCAGTTACTCGGGCGGGACTAGGTCCGGGGAGCTGTTTTTT.